What follows describes a single TCR beta chain. Measured with immunoSEQ multiplex PCR; TCRdb has only the in-frame clones, and not every one. Of 70,000 to 80,000 clones in the sample, 80% to 90% were seen once. V shed 8 bases and J shed 2 bases, with 17 bases lying between them. CDR3 length: 15 residues. The germline CDR1 and CDR2 sequences are MNHEY and SMNVEV (reference sequence). This sample is part of a study of radiation and T cells in renal cell carcinoma. Sample time point: blood 2 weeks post-SBRT. Treatment defined: 15 Gy SBRT to primary tumor, nephrectomy 4 weeks later. Blood was sampled at baseline, 2 weeks and 4 weeks after SBRT.

V is TRBV27 and J is TRBJ2-3, with TRBD1 as a possible D gene (6 bases). Sample: blood, taken from a patient whose treatment included radiotherapy and nephrectomy. This TCR was recovered from a woman in her fifties or sixties with renal cell carcinoma. In nucleotides, the CDR3 is TGTGCCAGCCTCTCGGGGACAACCTTCACAGATACGCAGTATTTT. It yields the protein CASLSGTTFTDTQYF.